Each of the 5 T cell receptor beta chains below was sequenced from the same sample in a study of T cell repertoires in cytomegalovirus infection (dated by TCRdb to the late 2010s). The run used an Illumina HiSeq 1500. Using fastp at Q25 and MiXCR, TCRdb reprocessed the public reads and kept productive beta chains. Every CDR3 protein is listed once, alongside the most common genes and DNA of its rows. Recorded for this sample are hundreds of thousands of distinct CDR3 sequences; more than 8% of them occurred a single time. The ten largest clonotypes hold about 4.5% of the sample. Source material: PBMCs. These receptors were collected from a human donor in good health (CMV status not recorded). Some clones in this sample may be carry-over from other donors' samples.

This clonotype was found many times. The rearrangement joins TRBV7-2 to TRBJ1-6, with 9 bases matching TRBD1. After removal of 5 bases from V and 6 bases from J, the junction contained 8 bases not matched to a gene. The CDR3 has 16 amino acids. The germline gives CDR1 SGHTA, CDR2 FQGNSA. CDR3 amino acids: CASSPQGAPVNSPLHF. In nucleotides, the CDR3 is TGTGCCAGCAGCCCACAGGGGGCGCCGGTTAATTCACCCCTCCACTTT.

The chain couples TRBV6-6 to TRBJ2-2; D not resolved. The V end lost 3 bases, the J end lost 5 bases, and 13 bases lay between the germline ends. This CDR3 region has 15 residues. Germline assignment: CDR1 MNHNY and CDR2 SVGAGI (reference sequence). The CDR3 sequence is CASSYLQEKTGELFF. In DNA form, the CDR3 reads TGTGCCAGCAGTTATTTGCAGGAAAAGACCGGGGAGCTGTTTTTT.

The chain carries TRBV7-2 and TRBJ1-2, with 7 positions matching TRBD1. CDR3 length equals 16 residues. Germline V lookup: CDR1 SGHTA, CDR2 FQGNSA. The junction had 11 bases not matched to a gene; V was cut back by 4 bases and J by 3 bases. CDR3 sequence (DNA): TGTGCCAGCAGCTGGACTCCGGGACAGCTGCACTATGGCTACACCTTC. Amino acid sequence: CASSWTPGQLHYGYTF.

This clonotype was observed many times. The chain has TRBV7-8 and TRBJ1-5, with 9 bases identical to TRBD1. After removal of 4 bases from V and 7 bases from J, the junction contained 5 bases not matched to a gene. Germline CDR1 is SGHVS and CDR2 is FQNEAQ. The CDR3 loop spans 14 amino acids. CDR3 DNA: TGTGCCAGCAGCTCCCGGGACAGGGTCCAGCCCCAGCATTTT. Protein product: CASSSRDRVQPQHF.

The sample holds many counts of this clonotype. This sequence joins TRBV7-4 and TRBJ1-2; D not certain. V shed 1 base and J shed 8 bases, with 11 bases lying between them. The germline gives CDR1 SGHVT, CDR2 SQSDAQ. This CDR3 comprises 13 residues. The CDR3: CASSLGQYGGYTF. In nucleotides, the CDR3 is TGTGCCAGCAGCTTAGGGCAGTATGGCGGCTACACCTTC.